What follows describes a single T cell receptor (beta chain). Its matching antigen is unknown. The sample belongs to a study of beta chain features in type 1 diabetes. Every bit of the isolated RNA underwent reverse transcription, so sequencing read expressed TCRB transcripts. Some 3.6 million reads on average were seen across naive, central memory and regulatory T cell samples. Sequencing was performed with immunoSEQ multiplex PCR; in TCRdb, only in-frame clones are kept and a portion is missing. The table lists around 400,000 clones, around an eighth of them singletons. Findings of the study overall: When VDJ junctions were examined, type 1 diabetes patients showed fewer insertions and more deletions. All four CD4+ subsets of Type 1 diabetes patients contained TCRB CDR3s that were moderately but significantly shorter.

The collection from each donor was one heparinised blood draw averaging about 116 mL. The length of the CDR3 is 12 residues. V dropped 8 bases and J dropped 4 bases, with 11 bases sitting between them. Germline assignment: CDR1 LGHNA and CDR2 YSLEER. This sequence originates from a man younger than 35 in good health. Source material: naive CD4+ T cells from blood. The rearrangement uses TRBV4-3 and TRBJ2-5; D remains unclear. This chain's CDR3 is CASPDRGETQYF. The CDR3 nucleotides read TGCGCCAGCCCTGACCGAGGAGAGACCCAGTACTTC.